The subject of this entry is one T cell receptor (beta chain). This table comes from immunoSEQ multiplex PCR, and its TCRdb copy is limited to in-frame clones, with some not included. This table holds approximately 220,000 clones, about four fifths found once. The CDR3 loop spans 15 amino acids. This record comes from a study of blood T cell repertoires in COVID-19. This receptor was taken from a woman in her forties or fifties with acute or convalescent COVID-19. Sequencing was carried out using peripheral blood. The rearrangement uses TRBV1 and TRBJ2-7; the table names TRBD1, a call not compared with the DNA. TRBV1 is described as a pseudogene. For the CDR3, the DNA is TGCACCAGCAGAAGGATCGGGGACAGGGTCTACGAGCAGTACTTC. This translates into CTSRRIGDRVYEQYF.